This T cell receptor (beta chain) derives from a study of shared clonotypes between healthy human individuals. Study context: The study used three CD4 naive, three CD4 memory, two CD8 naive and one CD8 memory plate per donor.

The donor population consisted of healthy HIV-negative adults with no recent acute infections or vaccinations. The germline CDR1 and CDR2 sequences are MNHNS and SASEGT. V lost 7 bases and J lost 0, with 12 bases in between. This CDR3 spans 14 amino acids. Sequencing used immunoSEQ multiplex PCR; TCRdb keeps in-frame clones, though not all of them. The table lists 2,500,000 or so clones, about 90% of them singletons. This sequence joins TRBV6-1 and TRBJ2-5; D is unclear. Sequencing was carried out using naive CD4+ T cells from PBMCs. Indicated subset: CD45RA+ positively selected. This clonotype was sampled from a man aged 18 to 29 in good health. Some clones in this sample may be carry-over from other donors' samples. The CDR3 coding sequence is TGTGCCAGCAAGGGAAGGCAGTACCAAGAGACCCAGTACTTC. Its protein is CASKGRQYQETQYF.